One and the same sample provided the 21 T cell receptor beta chains below, sequenced in a study of beta chain features in type 1 diabetes. All of the isolated RNA was reverse transcribed, so expressed TCRB transcripts were sequenced. Produced via immunoSEQ multiplex PCR; TCRdb's table is partial and in-frame only. The table lists 300,000 to 400,000 clones, around 8% of them singletons. The sample taken for sequencing was central memory CD4+ T cells from blood. The receptors come from a woman between 18 and 30 years old in good health.

This clone appeared a few times. This chain joins TRBV6-6 and TRBJ2-3; a weak D match, TRBD1 (6 bases). The length of the CDR3 is 15 residues. With 0 bases removed from V and 6 bases from J, the gap between germline ends came to 13 bases. Germline CDR1 reads MNHNY; CDR2 reads SVGAGI (reference sequence). CDR3 in amino acids: CASSYSGQLWDTQYF. Here the CDR3 DNA reads TGTGCCAGCAGTTACTCCGGACAGCTCTGGGATACGCAGTATTTT.

As to this clone: The identical CDR3 is also encoded by other nucleotide sequences in the sample. This chain joins TRBV7-2 and TRBJ2-1; D is unclear. Germline V lookup: CDR1 SGHTA, CDR2 FQGNSA. This CDR3 has 14 residues. The germline V and J ends were trimmed by 1 base and 5 bases, with 9 bases remaining between them. The CDR3 DNA follows: TGTGCCAGCAGCTTAGAGTACAGCAACAATGAGCAGTTCTTC. It encodes CASSLEYSNNEQFF.

J is TRBJ2-2 and V is TRBV19; no definite D call. The length of the CDR3 is 11 residues. Germline CDR1 reads LNHDA; CDR2 reads SQIVND (reference sequence). Trimming left V 3 bases short and J 8 bases short, with 4 bases between. CDR3 nucleotide sequence: TGTGCCAGTAGTATGGCAGGGGAGCTGTTTTTT. As protein: CASSMAGELFF. Full variable domain (rest looked up from reference TRBV19 and TRBJ2-2): DGGITQSPKYLFRKEGQNVTLSCEQNLNHDAMYWYRQDPGQGLRLIYYSQIVNDFQKGDIAEGYSVSREKKESFPLTVTSAQKNPTAFYLCASSMAGELFFGEGSRLTVL.

There are a few counts of this clone. Other DNA sequences in this sample translate to the same CDR3. The rearrangement joins TRBV18 to TRBJ2-7, with no clear D. The V gene lost 3 bases and the J gene lost 0 bases, with 3 bases spanning the gap. Germline values: CDR1 KGHSH, CDR2 LQKENI. The CDR3 extends over 12 amino acids. The CDR3 DNA reads TGTGCCAGCTCACCTAGCTCCTACGAGCAGTACTTC. Its translation: CASSPSSYEQYF.

This chain uses TRBV5-1 with TRBJ2-1; possibly TRBD2 for D (6 bases). Germline CDR1 and CDR2: SGHRS and YFSETQ. V shed 2 bases and J shed 4 bases, with 10 bases lying between them. The CDR3 covers 14 residues. The CDR3 loop reads CASSFRGIYNEQFF. Here the CDR3 DNA reads TGCGCCAGCAGCTTCCGGGGGATATACAATGAGCAGTTCTTC. The full variable domain, rest sourced from reference TRBV5-1 and TRBJ2-1, is KAGVTQTPRYLIKTRGQQVTLSCSPISGHRSVSWYQQTPGQGLQFLFEYFSETQRNKGNFPGRFSGRQFSNSRSEMNVSTLELGDSALYLCASSFRGIYNEQFFGPGTRLTVL.

In its sample, this clone was seen a few times. This chain joins TRBV7-2 and TRBJ1-1; TRBD1 agrees at 7 bases. J lost 1 base, V lost 3 bases, and 2 bases had no gene match. This CDR3 comprises 14 residues. Germline-derived CDR1 and CDR2 are SGHTA and FQGNSA. CDR3 residues: CASSLGQTNTEAFF. As DNA, the CDR3 is TGTGCCAGCAGCTTGGGACAGACGAACACTGAAGCTTTCTTT.

The chain carries TRBV11-2 and TRBJ1-3; tentative D call: TRBD1 (5 bases). The CDR3 consists of 15 residues. Trimming took 1 base from V and 0 from J, leaving 7 bases between them. Germline-derived CDR1 and CDR2 are SGHAT and FQNNGV. This chain's CDR3 is CASSLGGGSGNTIYF. CDR3 in DNA: TGTGCCAGCAGCTTAGGTGGGGGCTCTGGAAACACCATATATTTT.

CDR3 DNA sequence: TGCGCCAGCAGGACCGGACAGGGCCGTGGGGAGCTGTTTTTT. Amino acid sequence: CASRTGQGRGELFF. This rearrangement joins TRBV5-1 to TRBJ2-2; TRBD1 matches 8 bases. Germline V lookup: CDR1 SGHRS, CDR2 YFSETQ. CDR3 length equals 14 residues. V trimming: 5 bases; J trimming: 8 bases; junction bases outside the gene matches: 8.

This clone was detected a few times. The CDR3 spells CASSYQANYEQYF. CDR3 DNA: TGTGCCAGCAGTTATCAGGCCAACTACGAGCAGTACTTC. The chain is built from TRBV6-5 and TRBJ2-7; D call uncertain. Germline V gene sequence: CDR1 MNHEY, CDR2 SVGAGI. The CDR3 consists of 13 residues. V gave up 3 bases and J gave up 3 bases, with 9 bases separating them.

This clone has more than one count but fewer than ten. The V gene is TRBV28, the J gene TRBJ2-3; 7 bases match TRBD1. The CDR3 is made up of 14 amino acids. V lost 10 bases to trimming and J lost 0 bases; unmatched junction nucleotides: 7. Germline V CDR1 and CDR2: MDHEN, SYDVKM. The CDR3: CATLKGASTDTQYF. The CDR3 DNA reads as TGTGCCACGTTGAAGGGGGCTAGCACAGATACGCAGTATTTT.

This chain connects TRBV5-6 to TRBJ1-2; D not certain. The CDR3 consists of 14 residues. Trimming took 4 bases from V and 0 from J, leaving 10 bases between them. Germline lookup yields CDR1 SGHDT and CDR2 YYEEEE. DNA for the CDR3: TGTGCCAGCAGCCTAAGGACTACTAACTATGGCTACACCTTC. Encoded protein: CASSLRTTNYGYTF.

Regarding this clone: At the DNA level, this CDR3 is encoded by other sequences in the same sample as well. V is TRBV7-2 and J is TRBJ2-5; D not resolved. Trimming removed 5 bases from V and 2 bases from J, with 9 bases in between. Germline values: CDR1 SGHTA, CDR2 FQGNSA. CDR3 size: 13 residues. The chain's CDR3 is CASSLLEQETQYF. In DNA form, the CDR3 reads TGTGCCAGCAGCCTCCTAGAACAAGAGACCCAGTACTTC.

This clone has a handful of counts. The chain couples TRBV10-3 to TRBJ1-3, with D unresolved. The V end was cut by 0 bases, the J end by 2 bases, with 5 bases between. This CDR3 region has 14 residues. CDR1 and CDR2 from the germline V gene are ENHRY and SYGVKD. CDR3: CAISESGTGNTIYF. CDR3 DNA: TGTGCCATCAGTGAGTCAGGGACTGGAAACACCATATATTTT.

CDR3 protein: CASSTGQEKLFF. For the CDR3, the DNA is TGCGCCAGCAGCACGGGACAGGAAAAACTGTTTTTT. The gene calls are TRBV5-1 and TRBJ1-4; 7 bases are shared with TRBD1. The CDR3 has 12 amino acids. Germline CDR1 reads SGHRS; CDR2 reads YFSETQ. With V trimmed by 4 bases and J by 8 bases, 2 bases remained unmatched.

The V gene is TRBV6-5, the J gene TRBJ1-1, with a possible D match to TRBD1 (5 bases). V shed 5 bases and J shed 6 bases, with 13 bases lying between them. The CDR3 spans 13 residues. The germline CDR1 and CDR2 sequences are MNHEY and SVGAGI. The CDR3 bases are TGTGCCAGCAGTACCGAGCAGGGATCTGAAGCTTTCTTT. Translation gives CASSTEQGSEAFF.

This chain connects TRBV20-1 to TRBJ2-7, with D uncertain. V lost 1 base and J lost 2, with 3 bases in between. The length of the CDR3 is 11 residues. CDR1 DFQATT and CDR2 SNEGSKA come from the germline V gene (reference sequence). The CDR3 DNA is TGCAGTGCTAGAGGAACCTACGAGCAGTACTTC. As protein: CSARGTYEQYF.

This clone was observed a few times. The J gene is TRBJ1-1, the V gene TRBV20-1; D is undetermined. CDR1 is DFQATT and CDR2 is SNEGSKA in the germline V gene (reference sequence). Trimming removed 6 bases from V and 7 bases from J, with 12 bases in between. CDR3 length: 11 amino acids. The DNA for the CDR3 is TGCAGTGCCAAACCTGTTAGTGAAGCTTTCTTT. It is translated as CSAKPVSEAFF.

This clone was counted a few times. V usage is TRBV19 and J usage is TRBJ1-5; tentatively, D is TRBD1 (6 bases). This CDR3 contains 15 residues. The V end lost 2 bases, the J end lost 4 bases, and 12 bases lay between the germline ends. CDR1 and CDR2 (germline): LNHDA, SQIVND (reference sequence). The DNA for the CDR3 is TGTGCCAGTAGTATATATCTGAGGGGGAATCAGCCCCAGCATTTT. Encoded protein: CASSIYLRGNQPQHF. Full variable domain (missing parts from reference TRBV19 and TRBJ1-5): DGGITQSPKYLFRKEGQNVTLSCEQNLNHDAMYWYRQDPGQGLRLIYYSQIVNDFQKGDIAEGYSVSREKKESFPLTVTSAQKNPTAFYLCASSIYLRGNQPQHFGDGTRLSIL.

This clone was seen a handful of times. The J gene is TRBJ2-7, the V gene TRBV27; 7 positions match TRBD1. The CDR3 sequence is 15 residues long. V was clipped by 2 bases and J by 2 bases; unmatched bases: 6. Germline V gene lookup returns CDR1 MNHEY and CDR2 SMNVEV (reference sequence). The CDR3 here is CASSLKTGQTYEQYF. The CDR3 nucleotides read TGTGCCAGCAGTTTAAAGACAGGGCAAACCTACGAGCAGTACTTC.

The chain combines TRBV7-2 with TRBJ2-1, with D unclear. The CDR3 covers 15 residues. The ends were cut back, 0 bases at V and 13 bases at J, with 19 bases in the middle. Germline V gives CDR1 SGHTA, CDR2 FQGNSA. In DNA, the CDR3 is TGTGCCAGCAGCTTAGCGGTAACGGGCTTTATGGAACAGTTCTTC. This sequence encodes CASSLAVTGFMEQFF.

The V and J genes are TRBV2 and TRBJ2-1; no clear D gene. Deletions cut 6 bases from V and 0 bases from J, with 9 bases between. This CDR3 contains 14 residues. Germline CDR1 and CDR2: SNHLY and FYNNEI. CDR3 loop: CASRAASSYNEQFF. The CDR3 coding sequence is TGTGCCAGCAGAGCAGCTAGCTCCTACAATGAGCAGTTCTTC.